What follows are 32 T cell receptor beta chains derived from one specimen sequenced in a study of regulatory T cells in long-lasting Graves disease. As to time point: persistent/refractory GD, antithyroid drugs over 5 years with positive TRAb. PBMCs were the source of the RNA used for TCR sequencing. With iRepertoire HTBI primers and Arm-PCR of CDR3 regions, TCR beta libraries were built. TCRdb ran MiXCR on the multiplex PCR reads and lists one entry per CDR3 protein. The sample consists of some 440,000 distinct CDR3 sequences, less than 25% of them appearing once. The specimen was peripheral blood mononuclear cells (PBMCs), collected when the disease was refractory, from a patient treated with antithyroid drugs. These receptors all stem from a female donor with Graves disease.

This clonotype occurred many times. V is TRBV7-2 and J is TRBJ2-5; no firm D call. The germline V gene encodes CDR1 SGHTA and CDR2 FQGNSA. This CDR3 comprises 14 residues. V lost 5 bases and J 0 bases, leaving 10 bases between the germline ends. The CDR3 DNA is TGTGCCAGCAGCCCCGAAGGGTACCAAGAGACCCAGTACTTC. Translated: CASSPEGYQETQYF.

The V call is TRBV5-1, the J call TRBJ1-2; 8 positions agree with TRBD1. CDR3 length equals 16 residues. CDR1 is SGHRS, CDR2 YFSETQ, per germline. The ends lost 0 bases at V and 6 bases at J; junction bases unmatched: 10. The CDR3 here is CASSLEWAGGANGYTF. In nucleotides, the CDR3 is TGCGCCAGCAGCTTGGAGTGGGCAGGGGGCGCAAATGGCTACACCTTC.

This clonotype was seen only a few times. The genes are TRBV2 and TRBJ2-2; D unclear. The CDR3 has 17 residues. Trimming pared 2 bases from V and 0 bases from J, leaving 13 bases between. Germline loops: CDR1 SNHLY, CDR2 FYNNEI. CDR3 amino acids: CASSEPESFANTGELFF. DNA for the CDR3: TGTGCCAGCAGTGAACCAGAATCGTTCGCGAACACCGGGGAGCTGTTTTTT.

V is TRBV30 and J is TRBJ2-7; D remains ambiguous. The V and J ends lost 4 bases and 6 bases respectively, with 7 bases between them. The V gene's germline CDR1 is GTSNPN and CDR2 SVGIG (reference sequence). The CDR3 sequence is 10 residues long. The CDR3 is CAWTSIEQYF. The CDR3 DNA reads TGTGCCTGGACGAGTATCGAGCAGTACTTC. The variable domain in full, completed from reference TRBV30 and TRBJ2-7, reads SQTIHQWPATLVQPVGSPLSLECTVEGTSNPNLYWYRQAAGRGLQLLFYSVGIGQISSEVPQNLSASRPQDRQFILSSKKLLLSDSGFYLCAWTSIEQYFGPGTRLTVT.

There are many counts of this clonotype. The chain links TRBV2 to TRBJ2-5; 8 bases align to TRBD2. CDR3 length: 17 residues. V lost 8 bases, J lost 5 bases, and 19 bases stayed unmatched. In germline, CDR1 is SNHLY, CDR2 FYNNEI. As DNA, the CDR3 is TGTGCCAGCCAAAATTTGGGGTCTAGCGGGCAAGGGGAGACCCAGTACTTC. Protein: CASQNLGSSGQGETQYF.

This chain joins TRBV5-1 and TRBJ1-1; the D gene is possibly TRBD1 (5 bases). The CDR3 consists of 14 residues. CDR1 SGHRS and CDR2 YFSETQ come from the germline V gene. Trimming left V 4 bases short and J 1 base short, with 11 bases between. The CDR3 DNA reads TGCGCCAGCAGCCACCAAGGACAGAACACTGAAGCTTTCTTT. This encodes CASSHQGQNTEAFF.

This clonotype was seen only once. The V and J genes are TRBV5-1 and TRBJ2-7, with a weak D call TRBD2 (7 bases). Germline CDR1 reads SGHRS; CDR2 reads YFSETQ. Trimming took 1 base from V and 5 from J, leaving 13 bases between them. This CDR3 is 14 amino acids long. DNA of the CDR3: TGCGCCAGCAGCTTGATCGGGGGGCGCGACGAGCAGTACTTC. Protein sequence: CASSLIGGRDEQYF.

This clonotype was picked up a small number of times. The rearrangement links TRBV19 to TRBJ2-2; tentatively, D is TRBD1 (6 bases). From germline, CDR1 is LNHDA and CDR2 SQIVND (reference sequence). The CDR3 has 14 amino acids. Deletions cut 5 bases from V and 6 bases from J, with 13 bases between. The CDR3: CASSRTHRAGELFF. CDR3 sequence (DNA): TGTGCCAGTAGTCGAACCCACAGGGCCGGGGAGCTGTTTTTT. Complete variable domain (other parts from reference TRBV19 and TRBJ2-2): DGGITQSPKYLFRKEGQNVTLSCEQNLNHDAMYWYRQDPGQGLRLIYYSQIVNDFQKGDIAEGYSVSREKKESFPLTVTSAQKNPTAFYLCASSRTHRAGELFFGEGSRLTVL.

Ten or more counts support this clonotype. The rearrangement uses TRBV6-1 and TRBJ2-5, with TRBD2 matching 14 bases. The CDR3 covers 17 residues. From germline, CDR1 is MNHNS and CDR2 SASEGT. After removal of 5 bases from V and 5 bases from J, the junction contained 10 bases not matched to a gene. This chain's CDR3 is CASSRRLAGGPGETQYF. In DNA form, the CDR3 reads TGTGCCAGCAGTCGACGACTAGCGGGAGGGCCGGGGGAGACCCAGTACTTC.

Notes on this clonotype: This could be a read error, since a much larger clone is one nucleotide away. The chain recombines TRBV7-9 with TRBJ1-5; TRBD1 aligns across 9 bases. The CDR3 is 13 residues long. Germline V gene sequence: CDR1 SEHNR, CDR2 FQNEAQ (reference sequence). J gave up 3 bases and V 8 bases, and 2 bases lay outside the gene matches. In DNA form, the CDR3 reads TGTGCCAGCGGGACAGGGAACAATCAGCCCCAGCATTTT. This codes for CASGTGNNQPQHF. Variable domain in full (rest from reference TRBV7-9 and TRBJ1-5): DTGVSQNPRHKITKRGQNVTFRCDPISEHNRLYWYRQTLGQGPEFLTYFQNEAQLEKSRLLSDRFSAERPKGSFSTLEIQRTEQGDSAMYLCASGTGNNQPQHFGDGTRLSIL.

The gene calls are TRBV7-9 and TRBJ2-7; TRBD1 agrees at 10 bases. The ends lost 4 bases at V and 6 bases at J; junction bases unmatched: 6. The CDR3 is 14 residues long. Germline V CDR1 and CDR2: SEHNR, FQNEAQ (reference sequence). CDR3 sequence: CASSSPTGGLEQYF. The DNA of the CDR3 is TGTGCCAGCAGCTCTCCGACAGGGGGCCTCGAGCAGTACTTC.

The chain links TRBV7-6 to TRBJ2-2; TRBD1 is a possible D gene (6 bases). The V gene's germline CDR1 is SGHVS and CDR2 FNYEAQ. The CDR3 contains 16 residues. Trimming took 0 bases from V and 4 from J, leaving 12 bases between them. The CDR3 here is CASSLASGEITGELFF. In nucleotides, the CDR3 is TGTGCCAGCAGCTTAGCTTCAGGGGAGATCACCGGGGAGCTGTTTTTT.

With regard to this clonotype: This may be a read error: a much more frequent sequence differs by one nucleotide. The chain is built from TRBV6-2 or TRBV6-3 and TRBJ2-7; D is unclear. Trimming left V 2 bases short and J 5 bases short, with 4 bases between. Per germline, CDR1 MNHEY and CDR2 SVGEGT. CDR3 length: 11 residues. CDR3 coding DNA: TGTGCCAGCAGTTACATTGACGAGCAGTACTTC. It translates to CASSYIDEQYF.

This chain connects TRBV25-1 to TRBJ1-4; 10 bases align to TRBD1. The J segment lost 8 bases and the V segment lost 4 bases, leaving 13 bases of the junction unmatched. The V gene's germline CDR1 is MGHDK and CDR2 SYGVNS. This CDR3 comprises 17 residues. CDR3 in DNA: TGTGCCAGCAGTGCTCCGACAGGGGGCTGGGAACGAGAAAAACTGTTTTTT. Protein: CASSAPTGGWEREKLFF. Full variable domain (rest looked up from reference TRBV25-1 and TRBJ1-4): EADIYQTPRYLVIGTGKKITLECSQTMGHDKMYWYQQDPGMELHLIHYSYGVNSTEKGDLSSESTVSRIRTEHFPLTLESARPSHTSQYLCASSAPTGGWEREKLFFGSGTQLSVL.

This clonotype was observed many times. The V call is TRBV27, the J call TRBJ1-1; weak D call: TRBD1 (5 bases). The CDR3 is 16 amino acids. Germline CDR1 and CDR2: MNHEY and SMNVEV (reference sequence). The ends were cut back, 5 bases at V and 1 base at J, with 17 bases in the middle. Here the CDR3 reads CASSPHLGGKNTEAFF. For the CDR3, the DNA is TGTGCCAGCAGTCCGCATCTCGGGGGAAAGAACACTGAAGCTTTCTTT.

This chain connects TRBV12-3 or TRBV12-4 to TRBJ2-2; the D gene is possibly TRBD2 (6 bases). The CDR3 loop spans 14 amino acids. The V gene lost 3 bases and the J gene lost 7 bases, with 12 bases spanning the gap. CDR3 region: CASSFGGTIGELFF. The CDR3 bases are TGTGCCAGCAGTTTTGGGGGGACGATCGGGGAGCTGTTTTTT.

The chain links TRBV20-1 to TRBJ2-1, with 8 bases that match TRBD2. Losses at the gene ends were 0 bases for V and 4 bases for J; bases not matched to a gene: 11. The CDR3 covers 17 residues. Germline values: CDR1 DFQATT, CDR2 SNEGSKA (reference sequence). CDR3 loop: CSARDPAAGGKYNEQFF. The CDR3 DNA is TGCAGTGCTAGAGATCCAGCGGCGGGGGGAAAATACAATGAGCAGTTCTTC.

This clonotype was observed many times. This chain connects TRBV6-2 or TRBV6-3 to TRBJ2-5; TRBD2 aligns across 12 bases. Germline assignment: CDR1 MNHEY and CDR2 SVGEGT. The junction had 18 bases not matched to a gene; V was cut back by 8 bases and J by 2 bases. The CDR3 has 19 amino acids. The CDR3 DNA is TGTGCCAGCCAGCCACTAGCGGGAGGTCTCAGGGGGGGACAAGAGACCCAGTACTTC. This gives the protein CASQPLAGGLRGGQETQYF.

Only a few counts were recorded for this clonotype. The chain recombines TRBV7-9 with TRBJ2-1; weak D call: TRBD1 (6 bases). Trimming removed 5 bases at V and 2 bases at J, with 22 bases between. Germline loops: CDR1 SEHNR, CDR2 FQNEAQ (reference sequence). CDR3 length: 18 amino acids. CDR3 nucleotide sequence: TGTGCCAGCAGCCCGATAGCCGGAGACAGGAGCGCCTACAATGAGCAGTTCTTC. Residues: CASSPIAGDRSAYNEQFF.

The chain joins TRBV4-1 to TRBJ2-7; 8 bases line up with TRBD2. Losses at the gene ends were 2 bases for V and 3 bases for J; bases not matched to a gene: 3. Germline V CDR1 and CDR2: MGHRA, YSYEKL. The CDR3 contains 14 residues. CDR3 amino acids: CASSQSAGGYEQYF. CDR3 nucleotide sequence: TGCGCCAGCAGCCAAAGTGCGGGAGGCTACGAGCAGTACTTC.

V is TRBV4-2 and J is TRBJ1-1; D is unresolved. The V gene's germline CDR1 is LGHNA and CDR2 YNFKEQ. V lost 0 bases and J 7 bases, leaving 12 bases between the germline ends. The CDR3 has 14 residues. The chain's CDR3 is CASSQEGMAVEAFF. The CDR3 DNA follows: TGTGCCAGCAGCCAAGAAGGGATGGCCGTTGAAGCTTTCTTT.

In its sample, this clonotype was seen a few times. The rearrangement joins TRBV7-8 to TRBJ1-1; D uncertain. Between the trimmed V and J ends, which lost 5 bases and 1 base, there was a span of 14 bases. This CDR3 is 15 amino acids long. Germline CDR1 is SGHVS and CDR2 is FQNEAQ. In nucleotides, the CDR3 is TGTGCCAGCAGCGTATCTCACGTGGGGAACACTGAAGCTTTCTTT. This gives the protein CASSVSHVGNTEAFF.

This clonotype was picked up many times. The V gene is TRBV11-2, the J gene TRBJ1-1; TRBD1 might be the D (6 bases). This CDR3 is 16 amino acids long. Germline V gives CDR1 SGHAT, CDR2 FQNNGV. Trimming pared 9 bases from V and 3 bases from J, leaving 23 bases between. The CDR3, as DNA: TGTGCCAGTCGCGGCGGCGGGGGCGCGTGGGACACTGAAGCTTTCTTT. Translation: CASRGGGGAWDTEAFF.

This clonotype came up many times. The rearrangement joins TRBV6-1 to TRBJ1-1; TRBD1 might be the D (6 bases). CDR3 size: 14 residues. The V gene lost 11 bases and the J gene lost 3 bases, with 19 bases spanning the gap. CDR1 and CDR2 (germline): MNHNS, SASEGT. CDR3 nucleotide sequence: TGTGCCGGAAAAGACAGGTTAGGGGACACTGAAGCTTTCTTT. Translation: CAGKDRLGDTEAFF.

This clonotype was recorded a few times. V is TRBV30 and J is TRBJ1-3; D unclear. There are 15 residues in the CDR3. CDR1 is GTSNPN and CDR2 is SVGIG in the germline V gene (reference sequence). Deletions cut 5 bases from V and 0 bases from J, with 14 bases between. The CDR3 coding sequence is TGTGCCTGGGGCCTTATCGGTTACTCTGGAAACACCATATATTTT. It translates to CAWGLIGYSGNTIYF.

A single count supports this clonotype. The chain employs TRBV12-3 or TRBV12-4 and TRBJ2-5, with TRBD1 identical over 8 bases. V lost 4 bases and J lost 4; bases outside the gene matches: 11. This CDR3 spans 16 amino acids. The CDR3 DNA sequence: TGTGCCAGCAGTTGGGGCAGGGGGCGAAATGGAGAGACCCAGTACTTC. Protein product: CASSWGRGRNGETQYF.

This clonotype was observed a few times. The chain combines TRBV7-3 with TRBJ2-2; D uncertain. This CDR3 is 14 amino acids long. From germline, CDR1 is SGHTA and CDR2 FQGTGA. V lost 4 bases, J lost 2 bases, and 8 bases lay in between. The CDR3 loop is CASSSKTNTGELFF. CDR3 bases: TGTGCCAGCAGCTCCAAGACCAACACCGGGGAGCTGTTTTTT.

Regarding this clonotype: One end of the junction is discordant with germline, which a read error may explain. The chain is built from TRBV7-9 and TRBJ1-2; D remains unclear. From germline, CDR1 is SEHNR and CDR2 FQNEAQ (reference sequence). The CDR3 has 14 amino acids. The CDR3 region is CASGLDGFNYGYTF. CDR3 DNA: TGTGCCAGCGGCTTGGACGGGTTTAACTATGGCTACACCTTC.

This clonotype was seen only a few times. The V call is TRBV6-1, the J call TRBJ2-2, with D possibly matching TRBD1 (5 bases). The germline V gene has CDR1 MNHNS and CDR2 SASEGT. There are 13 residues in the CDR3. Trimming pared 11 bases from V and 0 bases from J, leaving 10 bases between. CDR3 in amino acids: CAGRTPNTGELFF. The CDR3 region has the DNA TGTGCCGGTCGGACACCGAACACCGGGGAGCTGTTTTTT.

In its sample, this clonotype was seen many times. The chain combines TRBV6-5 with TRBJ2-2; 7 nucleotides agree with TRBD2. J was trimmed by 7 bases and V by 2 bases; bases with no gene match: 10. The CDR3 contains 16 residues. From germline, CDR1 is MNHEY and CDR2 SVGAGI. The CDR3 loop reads CASSYRREMRSGELFF. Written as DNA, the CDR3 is TGTGCCAGCAGTTACCGGCGGGAGATGCGTAGCGGGGAGCTGTTTTTT.

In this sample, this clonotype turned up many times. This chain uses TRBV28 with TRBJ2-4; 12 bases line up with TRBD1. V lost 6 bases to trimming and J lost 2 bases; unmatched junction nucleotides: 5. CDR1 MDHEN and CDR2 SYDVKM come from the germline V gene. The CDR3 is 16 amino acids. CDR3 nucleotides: TGTGCCAGCAGGGGGACAGGGGGCGAGACCAAAAACATTCAGTACTTC. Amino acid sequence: CASRGTGGETKNIQYF.

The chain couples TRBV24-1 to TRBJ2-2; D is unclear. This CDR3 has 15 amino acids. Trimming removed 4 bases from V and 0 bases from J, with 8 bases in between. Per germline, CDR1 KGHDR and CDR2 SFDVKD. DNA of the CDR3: TGTGCCACCAGTGAGGATACTGCGAACACCGGGGAGCTGTTTTTT. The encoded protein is CATSEDTANTGELFF.